Described below is a single TCR beta chain sequence and its context. This specimen belongs to a study of cytomegalovirus exposure and HLA in healthy donors. Study background: In a previous analysis, approximately 110 million unique TCR beta sequences were found from 170 million or so T cells. The study placed 70% to 90% of its 398 genotyped donors in the Caucasian-associated ancestry cluster.

The junction had 7 bases not matched to a gene; V was cut back by 8 bases and J by 6 bases. The CDR3 has 14 amino acids. Looked up from germline, CDR1 is MDHEN and CDR2 is SYDVKM. Primers: 60 Vbeta forward and 13 Jbeta reverse. Profiling relied on immunoSEQ multiplex PCR, and the TCRdb table lists in-frame clones only, not all of them. Of 250,000 to 350,000 clones listed, 86% are singletons. V usage is TRBV28 and J usage is TRBJ2-2; 9 nucleotides line up with TRBD1. The material sequenced was PBMCs. The TCR originated in a man aged 35 to 55 in good health and CMV-seropositive. This CDR3 reads CASLRDRVPGELFF. DNA for the CDR3: TGTGCCAGCCTCCGGGACAGGGTCCCCGGGGAGCTGTTTTTT.